The 5 T cell receptor beta chains in this list originate from one sample, sequenced in a study of OX40 agonist ivuxolimab in advanced cancers. Only in-frame clones appear in the TCRdb table, and some are missing; sequencing was by immunoSEQ multiplex PCR. The data contain 30,000 to 40,000 clones, roughly 80% of them singletons. The sample was CD4+ or CD8+ T cells sorted from blood, taken in a trial of the OX40 agonist ivuxolimab. Source of these receptors: an adult with an advanced solid tumor such as melanoma, head and neck, liver or kidney cancer.

V is TRBV12-5 and J is TRBJ2-3; D gene ambiguous. V lost 3 bases and J 1 base, leaving 14 bases between the germline ends. The CDR3 length is 16 residues. Germline V lookup: CDR1 LGHNT, CDR2 FRNRAP. The CDR3 here is CASGFLGAVGTDTQYF. The CDR3, as DNA: TGTGCTAGTGGTTTCTTAGGTGCAGTGGGCACAGATACGCAGTATTTT.

This clone appeared once. This chain uses TRBV5-4 with TRBJ2-7; TRBD1 matches 8 bases. The CDR3 covers 13 residues. The V gene end was trimmed by 2 bases and the J gene end by 4 bases; junction bases not matched to a gene: 2. Germline loops: CDR1 SGHNT, CDR2 YYREEE (reference sequence). CDR3 region: CASSFQGAYEQYF. The CDR3 nucleotides are TGTGCCAGCAGCTTCCAGGGGGCGTACGAGCAGTACTTC.

This rearrangement joins TRBV15 to TRBJ1-2; a possible D gene is TRBD1 (5 bases). The CDR3 extends over 12 amino acids. Germline V gene data show CDR1 as LNHNV and CDR2 as YYDKDF (reference sequence). The V gene lost 7 bases and the J gene lost 6 bases, with 12 bases spanning the gap. CDR3 residues: CATTGGYDGYTF. As DNA, the CDR3 is TGTGCCACCACGGGGGGTTATGATGGCTACACCTTC.

The V gene is TRBV15, the J gene TRBJ2-6; 9 bases fit TRBD1. CDR1 and CDR2 (germline): LNHNV, YYDKDF (reference sequence). This CDR3 region has 15 residues. The J segment lost 13 bases and the V segment lost 5 bases, leaving 12 bases of the junction unmatched. Written as DNA, the CDR3 is TGTGCCACCAGCTCGGACAGGGGCGCCTCGAGAGTCCTGACTTTC. Protein: CATSSDRGASRVLTF.

This chain joins TRBV2 and TRBJ2-3; TRBD2 matches 9 bases. Germline CDR1 SNHLY, CDR2 FYNNEI. V lost 6 bases and J lost 2; bases outside the gene matches: 9. CDR3 length: 16 residues. CDR3 bases: TGTGCCAGCAGAACCGGGACTAGCAGGGACACAGATACGCAGTATTTT. Translated: CASRTGTSRDTDTQYF. Full variable domain (outside the CDR3, taken from reference TRBV2 and TRBJ2-3): EPEVTQTPSHQVTQMGQEVILRCVPISNHLYFYWYRQILGQKVEFLVSFYNNEISEKSEIFDDQFSVERPDGSNFTLKIRSTKLEDSAMYFCASRTGTSRDTDTQYFGPGTRLTVL.